This T cell receptor (beta chain) came from a study of early T cells in non-severe SARS-CoV-2 infection. This clonotype has only one observation. Per the germline V gene, CDR1 is LNHDA and CDR2 is SQIVND (reference sequence). This CDR3 has 14 residues. V gave up 8 bases and J gave up 3 bases, with 17 bases separating them. A single record per CDR3 protein comes from TCRdb applying MiXCR to the 5' RACE reads. The sample includes 75,000 to 95,000 distinct CDR3 sequences, approximately 16% seen only once; the top ten take roughly 4.7%. The input for sequencing was whole blood, taken at baseline. This chain connects TRBV19 to TRBJ2-7; D may correspond to TRBD1 or TRBD2 (5 bases each). The receptor comes from an adult who was a healthcare worker with PCR-confirmed SARS-CoV-2 infection or an uninfected control (not recorded which). CDR3 DNA sequence: TGTGCCAGTTCTGTCACCGTTGGGGGCTACGAGCAGTACTTC. Its protein is CASSVTVGGYEQYF.